One and the same sample provided the 12 T cell receptor beta chains below, sequenced in a study of control samples from healthy donors and cancer patients. Assay: immunoSEQ multiplex PCR; the TCRdb copy retains only in-frame clones and omits some. Here the sample spans 400,000 to 500,000 clones, over 75% being singletons. Sequenced: PBMCs. The receptors come from a man in his forties with head and neck cancer.

The J gene is TRBJ2-5, the V gene TRBV19; 8 bases match TRBD2. Germline lookup yields CDR1 LNHDA and CDR2 SQIVND (reference sequence). The CDR3 has 14 amino acids. V trimming: 2 bases; J trimming: 4 bases; junction bases outside the gene matches: 3. DNA of the CDR3: TGTGCCAGTAGTATAAGGGCGGGAGGAGAGACCCAGTACTTC. Protein: CASSIRAGGETQYF.

The rearrangement joins TRBV5-6 to TRBJ2-2; D uncertain. Germline CDR1 is SGHDT and CDR2 is YYEEEE. Trimming stripped 6 bases from V and 6 bases from J, with 12 bases between. The length of the CDR3 is 13 residues. The CDR3 protein is CASTFDSSGELFF. The DNA of the CDR3 is TGTGCCAGCACCTTTGATTCCTCCGGGGAGCTGTTTTTT.

This chain joins TRBV5-8 and TRBJ1-2; TRBD1 might be the D (6 bases). Trimming shortened V by 0 bases and J by 6 bases, and 6 bases separated the two germline ends. The CDR3 is 12 amino acids. The germline V gene has CDR1 SGHTS and CDR2 YDEGEE. The CDR3 DNA follows: TGTGCCAGCAGCTTGGCAGGGGATGGCTACACCTTC. It codes for CASSLAGDGYTF.

This clone appeared once. This chain joins TRBV9 and TRBJ2-2, with 8 bases matching TRBD1. V shed 6 bases, J shed 5 bases, and the junction held 12 bases outside the gene matches. CDR3 length: 16 residues. From germline, CDR1 is SGDLS and CDR2 YYNGEE. The CDR3 DNA sequence: TGTGCCAGCACCCCGCAGGGACAGGCGATAACCGGGGAGCTGTTTTTT. Its protein is CASTPQGQAITGELFF.

This chain connects TRBV5-1 to TRBJ1-2; 8 nucleotides agree with TRBD1. J was trimmed by 2 bases and V by 2 bases; bases with no gene match: 2. CDR3 size: 14 residues. The germline CDR1 and CDR2 sequences are SGHRS and YFSETQ. DNA of the CDR3: TGCGCCAGCAGCTTCCGGGACAGGAACTATGGCTACACCTTC. It translates to CASSFRDRNYGYTF. The full variable domain, in which reference TRBV5-1 and TRBJ1-2 provide the parts outside the CDR3, is KAGVTQTPRYLIKTRGQQVTLSCSPISGHRSVSWYQQTPGQGLQFLFEYFSETQRNKGNFPGRFSGRQFSNSRSEMNVSTLELGDSALYLCASSFRDRNYGYTFGSGTRLTVV.

The V and J genes are TRBV7-6 and TRBJ2-2; TRBD2 matches 11 bases. Germline CDR1 SGHVS, CDR2 FNYEAQ. Unmatched junction bases numbered 5, after V lost 1 base and J lost 7 bases. The CDR3 spans 16 residues. DNA of the CDR3: TGTGCCAGCAGCTTAGAACTAGCGGGAGAGTACGGGGAGCTGTTTTTT. This codes for CASSLELAGEYGELFF.

Many counts were recorded for this clone. The chain carries TRBV6-4 and TRBJ1-1, with D perhaps matching TRBD1 (6 bases). The CDR3 runs 13 residues. Germline V gene lookup returns CDR1 MRHNA and CDR2 SNTAGT. Deletions cut 3 bases from V and 1 base from J, with 6 bases between. CDR3 amino acids: CASSEGANTEAFF. CDR3 nucleotides: TGTGCCAGCAGTGAGGGGGCGAACACTGAAGCTTTCTTT.

The chain couples TRBV7-8 to TRBJ2-2; D gene unclear. Germline V CDR1 and CDR2: SGHVS, FQNEAQ. This CDR3 comprises 17 residues. V lost 1 base and J 2 bases, leaving 14 bases between the germline ends. This CDR3 reads CASSLVATILNTGELFF. CDR3 coding DNA: TGTGCCAGCAGCTTAGTCGCGACAATCCTAAACACCGGGGAGCTGTTTTTT.

This rearrangement joins TRBV15 to TRBJ1-4, with a weak D call TRBD1 (6 bases). CDR3 length: 14 residues. Per the germline V gene, CDR1 is LNHNV and CDR2 is YYDKDF (reference sequence). V was pared by 5 bases and J by 1 base, with 8 bases between. Here the CDR3 DNA reads TGTGCCACCAGCCAAGGGGGAACTAATGAAAAACTGTTTTTT. Translation: CATSQGGTNEKLFF.

The chain is built from TRBV28 and TRBJ1-1; the D is unclear. Germline-derived CDR1 and CDR2 are MDHEN and SYDVKM. The CDR3 has 11 amino acids. With 10 bases removed from V and 4 bases from J, the gap between germline ends came to 10 bases. CDR3 in amino acids: CAILSSTEAFF. Written as DNA, the CDR3 is TGTGCCATCCTGTCGAGCACTGAAGCTTTCTTT. The whole variable domain, remainder taken from reference TRBV28 and TRBJ1-1, is DVKVTQSSRYLVKRTGEKVFLECVQDMDHENMFWYRQDPGLGLRLIYFSYDVKMKEKGDIPEGYSVSREKKERFSLILESASTNQTSMYLCAILSSTEAFFGQGTRLTVV.

V is TRBV4-1 and J is TRBJ2-3; the match to TRBD2 covers 13 bases. V lost 4 bases and J lost 6; bases outside the gene matches: 7. The CDR3 has 16 amino acids. Germline assignment: CDR1 MGHRA and CDR2 YSYEKL. The CDR3 sequence is CASSPFGTSGTDTQYF. The CDR3 region has the DNA TGCGCCAGCAGCCCCTTCGGGACTAGCGGGACGGATACGCAGTATTTT.

The CDR3 is CASSSMTEAKNIQYF. CDR3 nucleotides: TGTGCCAGCAGCTCTATGACGGAAGCCAAAAACATTCAGTACTTC. This chain uses TRBV7-9 with TRBJ2-4, with D uncertain. The CDR3 runs to 15 residues. Deletions cut 4 bases from V and 0 bases from J, with 10 bases between. Germline CDR1 SEHNR, CDR2 FQNEAQ (reference sequence).